Below, 27 T cell receptor beta chains from the same sample are listed, as sequenced in a study of cytomegalovirus exposure and HLA in healthy donors. PCR used 60 Vbeta primers and 13 Jbeta primers. Clones were read by immunoSEQ multiplex PCR, and TCRdb kept only the in-frame ones, dropping some. This sample has over 150,000 clones; about 80% occur once, and the top ten carry 6.5% to 8.5%. The sample consisted of PBMCs. The receptors come from a young man in good health and CMV-seropositive.

The sample holds a few counts of this clone. The chain carries TRBV28 and TRBJ2-7; 11 positions agree with TRBD1. CDR3 length: 14 residues. Trimming took 7 bases from V and 6 from J; bases not matched to a gene: 8. The germline CDR1 and CDR2 sequences are MDHEN and SYDVKM. CDR3 sequence: CASTTDRGLFEQYF. CDR3 bases: TGTGCCAGCACCACGGACAGGGGGCTATTCGAGCAGTACTTC.

The chain is built from TRBV7-2 and TRBJ1-2; the D is unclear. The germline V gene has CDR1 SGHTA and CDR2 FQGNSA. V lost 1 base to trimming and J lost 2 bases, with 11 bases between them. The CDR3 runs 15 residues. The CDR3 sequence: CASSLDENLNYGYTF. CDR3 DNA sequence: TGTGCCAGCAGCTTAGATGAGAACCTAAACTATGGCTACACCTTC.

Points on this clone: Other DNA sequences in the sample encode the same CDR3. V is TRBV5-1 and J is TRBJ2-1; maybe TRBD1 (6 bases). Between the trimmed V and J ends, which lost 4 bases and 5 bases, there was a span of 10 bases. In germline, CDR1 is SGHRS, CDR2 YFSETQ. The CDR3 has 13 amino acids. This CDR3 is CASSPGQNNEQFF. The CDR3 DNA reads TGCGCCAGCAGCCCCGGACAGAACAATGAGCAGTTCTTC.

This clone was picked up a small number of times. In nucleotides, the CDR3 is TGTGCCAGAAGCTTGAGGTGGTTAGCGGGGGCCCCCGACGGCGAGCAGTACTTC. It encodes CARSLRWLAGAPDGEQYF. The chain uses TRBV5-3 and TRBJ2-7; the match to TRBD2 covers 9 bases. TRBV5-3 is an ORF for which the function is uncertain. The CDR3 consists of 18 residues. The trim removed 1 base at V and 6 bases at J, leaving 17 bases unmatched.

In regard to this clone: The junction and the germline gene differ at one end; a read error may be behind it. The J gene is TRBJ1-2, the V gene TRBV6-1; TRBD1 matches 10 bases. Germline V gene data show CDR1 as MNHNS and CDR2 as SASEGT. The length of the CDR3 is 13 residues. This CDR3 reads CASREGTGDGYTF. The CDR3 bases are TGTGCCAGCAGGGAAGGGACAGGGGACGGCTACACCTTC.

This chain connects TRBV27 to TRBJ2-1; D perhaps matches TRBD2 (6 bases). Per germline, CDR1 MNHEY and CDR2 SMNVEV (reference sequence). The CDR3 has 14 amino acids. V was pared by 6 bases and J by 10 bases, with 19 bases between. In nucleotides, the CDR3 is TGTGCCAGCAGGGGTGGAGGGCTAAGGGAAGAGCAGTTCTTC. This translates into CASRGGGLREEQFF.

As to this clone: The junction and the germline gene differ at one end; a read error may be behind it. In DNA form, the CDR3 reads TGTGCCAGCAGCCCTCCTCGTGGGCAGCAGGACTCCAACGAGCAGTACTTC. Translation: CASSPPRGQQDSNEQYF. V is TRBV7-9 and J is TRBJ2-7; a possible D gene is TRBD2 (5 bases). The CDR3 sequence is 17 residues long. Germline assignment: CDR1 SEHNR and CDR2 FQNEAQ (reference sequence).

This chain uses TRBV4-2 with TRBJ2-3; 8 bases are a match to TRBD2. This CDR3 has 16 amino acids. Germline CDR1 and CDR2: LGHNA and YNFKEQ. After removal of 4 bases from V and 4 bases from J, the junction contained 10 bases not matched to a gene. The CDR3 nucleotides are TGTGCCAGCAGCCCACTTGCGGGGGGTAGGGCAGATACGCAGTATTTT. The encoded protein is CASSPLAGGRADTQYF.

This rearrangement joins TRBV27 to TRBJ2-5; 14 bases are shared with TRBD2. The germline V gene has CDR1 MNHEY and CDR2 SMNVEV (reference sequence). Losses at the gene ends were 5 bases for V and 4 bases for J; bases not matched to a gene: 3. The CDR3 runs to 15 residues. The chain's CDR3 is CASSRGTSGRETQYF. For the CDR3, the DNA is TGTGCCAGCAGTCGAGGGACTAGCGGGAGAGAGACCCAGTACTTC.

This sequence joins TRBV7-9 and TRBJ2-1; TRBD2 matches 11 bases. Per germline, CDR1 SEHNR and CDR2 FQNEAQ (reference sequence). The CDR3 runs 17 residues. V was pared by 5 bases and J by 9 bases, with 15 bases of the junction left unmatched. As DNA, the CDR3 is TGTGCCAGCAGCGAGAGGAGGGGGTTAGCGGGGGGGCGTGAGCAGTTCTTC. This gives the protein CASSERRGLAGGREQFF.

The J gene is TRBJ2-1, the V gene TRBV30; 10 bases fit TRBD2. CDR1 and CDR2 (germline): GTSNPN, SVGIG (reference sequence). This CDR3 is built from 16 residues. The J segment lost 4 bases and the V segment lost 4 bases, leaving 10 bases of the junction unmatched. Here the CDR3 reads CAWTTPLAGEYNEQFF. The CDR3 DNA is TGTGCCTGGACCACCCCCCTAGCGGGAGAATACAATGAGCAGTTCTTC.

This rearrangement joins TRBV2 to TRBJ1-1; no clear D gene. The CDR3 consists of 14 residues. Trimming removed 6 bases at V and 3 bases at J, with 14 bases between. Germline assignment: CDR1 SNHLY and CDR2 FYNNEI. The CDR3 DNA follows: TGTGCCAGCAGGCCAAAAGAGGAATACACTGAAGCTTTCTTT. Residues: CASRPKEEYTEAFF.

Comment on this clone: Additional DNA sequences in this sample encode the identical CDR3. This chain joins TRBV9 and TRBJ1-6; no clear D gene. The CDR3 sequence is 17 residues long. V lost 4 bases and J lost 6, with 20 bases in between. Germline assignment: CDR1 SGDLS and CDR2 YYNGEE. The CDR3 is CASSPEVEVYRNSPLHF. The CDR3 nucleotides read TGTGCCAGCAGCCCCGAGGTTGAGGTCTATCGTAATTCACCCCTCCACTTT.

This clone appeared once. J is TRBJ2-7 and V is TRBV9, with TRBD2 matching 13 bases. Germline values: CDR1 SGDLS, CDR2 YYNGEE. The V gene end was trimmed by 4 bases and the J gene end by 2 bases; junction bases not matched to a gene: 6. The CDR3 consists of 16 residues. For the CDR3, the DNA is TGTGCCAGCAGCACCTCCGGGACTAGCGGGGCCTACGAGCAGTACTTC. Protein sequence: CASSTSGTSGAYEQYF. The full variable domain, its missing parts supplied by reference TRBV9 and TRBJ2-7, is DSGVTQTPKHLITATGQRVTLRCSPRSGDLSVYWYQQSLDQGLQFLIQYYNGEERAKGNILERFSAQQFPDLHSELNLSSLELGDSALYFCASSTSGTSGAYEQYFGPGTRLTVT.

This chain uses TRBV11-3 with TRBJ1-1; 8 bases match TRBD1. The CDR3 runs to 15 residues. Germline-derived CDR1 and CDR2 are SGHNT and YENEEA. V was pared by 3 bases and J by 0 bases, with 3 bases of the junction left unmatched. CDR3 sequence reads: CASSFTGGMNTEAFF. The CDR3 bases are TGTGCCAGCAGCTTCACAGGGGGTATGAACACTGAAGCTTTCTTT.

The sample holds one count of this clone. This chain joins TRBV7-7 and TRBJ1-5; D unresolved. Germline-derived CDR1 and CDR2 are SSHAT and FNYEAQ (reference sequence). Trimming took 5 bases from V and 6 from J, leaving 17 bases between them. This CDR3 has 15 amino acids. The CDR3 DNA is TGTGCCAGCAGCGCTAGAGGGTCGCCGTTTCAGCCCCAGCATTTT. Its protein is CASSARGSPFQPQHF.

The genes are TRBV11-3 and TRBJ2-3; 9 positions match TRBD2. The germline CDR1 and CDR2 sequences are SGHNT and YENEEA. The CDR3 has 16 amino acids. The junction had 4 bases not matched to a gene; V was cut back by 1 base and J by 2 bases. CDR3 bases: TGTGCCAGCAGCTTAGGACTAGCGGAGGTCACAGATACGCAGTATTTT. This gives the protein CASSLGLAEVTDTQYF.

J is TRBJ1-6 and V is TRBV29-1, with 10 bases that match TRBD1. CDR3 length: 15 amino acids. Germline V gene lookup returns CDR1 SQVTM and CDR2 ANQGSEA. V shed 0 bases and J 8 bases; nucleotides not matched to a gene: 4. CDR3 amino acids: CSVEETGTGDSPLHF. CDR3 DNA: TGCAGCGTTGAAGAAACCGGGACAGGGGATTCACCCCTCCACTTT.

CDR3 bases: TGCGCCAGCAGCCGAGAGACAGGGGGGTCCTACGAGCAGTACTTC. Translation gives CASSRETGGSYEQYF. The chain recombines TRBV4-1 with TRBJ2-7, with TRBD1 matching 9 bases. This CDR3 is built from 15 residues. J was trimmed by 1 base and V by 4 bases; bases with no gene match: 5. CDR1 is MGHRA, CDR2 YSYEKL, per germline.

V and J are TRBV11-2 and TRBJ2-1; no reliable D call. The CDR3 is made up of 13 amino acids. V was shortened by 0 bases and J by 4 bases, with 4 bases between the two germline ends. The germline CDR1 and CDR2 sequences are SGHAT and FQNNGV. CDR3 sequence: CASSLDSYNEQFF. CDR3 nucleotides: TGTGCCAGCAGCTTAGACTCGTACAATGAGCAGTTCTTC.

This clone was counted a few times. The J gene is TRBJ2-3, the V gene TRBV15, with 7 bases lining up with TRBD2. The J segment lost 5 bases and the V segment lost 0 bases, leaving 11 bases of the junction unmatched. The CDR3 has 17 amino acids. Germline V CDR1 and CDR2: LNHNV, YYDKDF (reference sequence). Here the CDR3 DNA reads TGTGCCACCAGCAGAGAAGTTGGGGGAGGGCCGGGAGATACGCAGTATTTT. Protein: CATSREVGGGPGDTQYF.

The J gene is TRBJ2-3, the V gene TRBV7-3; no clear D. In germline, CDR1 is SGHTA, CDR2 FQGTGA. V was clipped by 2 bases and J by 0 bases, with 6 bases between them. CDR3 size: 14 residues. This CDR3 is CASSLGRSTDTQYF. The CDR3 DNA reads as TGTGCCAGCAGCTTAGGCAGGAGCACAGATACGCAGTATTTT.

The chain combines TRBV7-9 with TRBJ2-3, with 8 bases aligning to TRBD2. Germline CDR1 reads SEHNR; CDR2 reads FQNEAQ (reference sequence). The length of the CDR3 is 17 residues. J was trimmed by 5 bases and V by 5 bases; bases with no gene match: 15. The CDR3 loop is CASSPRGVSGDGDTQYF. The DNA for the CDR3 is TGTGCCAGCAGCCCCCGGGGGGTTAGCGGGGATGGAGATACGCAGTATTTT.

This chain uses TRBV15 with TRBJ2-1; 7 bases fit TRBD2. Germline values: CDR1 LNHNV, CDR2 YYDKDF (reference sequence). The ends lost 8 bases at V and 0 bases at J; junction bases unmatched: 4. The CDR3 covers 14 residues. CDR3 DNA: TGTGCCACCTCTAGCGGTTTCTCCTACAATGAGCAGTTCTTC. This encodes CATSSGFSYNEQFF. The whole variable domain, remainder taken from reference TRBV15 and TRBJ2-1, is DAMVIQNPRYQVTQFGKPVTLSCSQTLNHNVMYWYQQKSSQAPKLLFHYYDKDFNNEADTPDNFQSRRPNTSFCFLDIRSPGLGDTAMYLCATSSGFSYNEQFFGPGTRLTVL.

The gene calls are TRBV14 and TRBJ2-1; 7 positions agree with TRBD2. V shed 1 base, J shed 3 bases, and the junction held 6 bases outside the gene matches. CDR3 length: 16 residues. Per germline, CDR1 SGHDN and CDR2 FVKESK. The CDR3 loop reads CASSQGLSSGYNEQFF. The DNA of the CDR3 is TGTGCCAGCAGCCAAGGGCTCTCTAGCGGCTACAATGAGCAGTTCTTC.

This clone was recorded a few times. The rearrangement joins TRBV27 to TRBJ2-7; TRBD1 matches at 7 bases. The junction had 13 bases not matched to a gene; V was cut back by 5 bases and J by 3 bases. This CDR3 contains 16 residues. Germline V CDR1 and CDR2: MNHEY, SMNVEV (reference sequence). CDR3 in amino acids: CASSVNGDRSFYEQYF. DNA for the CDR3: TGTGCCAGCAGTGTTAATGGGGACAGAAGCTTCTACGAGCAGTACTTC.

The rearrangement joins TRBV7-3 to TRBJ1-6; 10 bases are a match to TRBD1. This CDR3 has 15 residues. Germline V gives CDR1 SGHTA, CDR2 FQGTGA. J lost 8 bases, V lost 4 bases, and 5 bases had no gene match. The CDR3 loop reads CASSWTGTGDSPLHF. The CDR3 DNA reads TGTGCCAGCAGCTGGACCGGGACAGGGGATTCACCCCTCCACTTT.